This TCR beta chain was retrieved from a study of blood T cells in healthy people across ages. Study results and caveats: Diversity of TCR beta correlated strongly with naive T cell percentage. Age showed a roughly linear inverse relationship with TCR beta diversity per million T cells.

Every sample had a minimum of 7 million PBMCs isolated. Alongside a J-beta primer mix, a sample-barcoded 5' primer served in a second PCR lasting about 6 to 11 cycles. All cDNA molecules were each tagged by a template-switch adaptor with 12 random nucleotides. In TCRdb, the 5' RACE reads were re-called with MiXCR into one record per CDR3 protein. The sample includes about 940,000 distinct CDR3 sequences, roughly 52% of them seen just once. Concerning this clonotype itself: What it binds is unknown.

Sequences were obtained from blood. This clonotype was sampled from a man younger than 40 in good health.

The CDR3, as DNA: TGTGCCAGCAGCTTTCGCCTGGGCTTCGAGGGCTACACCTTC. Translating gives CASSFRLGFEGYTF. V usage is TRBV5-5 and J usage is TRBJ1-2; D remains unclear. Trimming shortened V by 2 bases and J by 8 bases, and 16 bases separated the two germline ends. CDR3 length: 14 residues. Germline V gene data show CDR1 as SGHKS and CDR2 as YYEKEE (reference sequence).